These 19 T cell receptor beta chains were sequenced from one sample in a study of T cells in Graves' hyperthyroidism and ophthalmopathy. Amplification yielded TCR beta CDR3 regions, with RNA transcripts as the source. Using the HTBI primer set, a first-round RT-PCR was run on the TCR CDR3. From the multiplex PCR reads, TCRdb called clonotypes with MiXCR, one entry per CDR3 protein. Of hundreds of thousands of distinct CDR3 sequences listed, 35% to 40% were seen once; the top ten hold 8.9%. Specimen: blood. Receptors were obtained from a young man with Graves' hyperthyroidism.

This clonotype turned up a few times. This chain uses TRBV4-1 with TRBJ1-2, with a possible D match to TRBD1 (6 bases). This CDR3 comprises 13 residues. Germline V gene data show CDR1 as MGHRA and CDR2 as YSYEKL. V gave up 5 bases and J gave up 5 bases, with 12 bases separating them. The chain's CDR3 is CASSIGDTYGYTF. The CDR3, as DNA: TGCGCCAGCAGCATAGGGGACACATATGGCTACACCTTC.

This clonotype was seen a few times. The chain has TRBV5-4 and TRBJ1-6; possibly TRBD1 for D (6 bases). V was pared by 4 bases and J by 5 bases, with 16 bases between. Germline V gives CDR1 SGHNT, CDR2 YYREEE (reference sequence). This CDR3 has 16 residues. CDR3 sequence reads: CASSLGGAGDNSPLHF. The CDR3 nucleotides read TGTGCCAGCAGCCTGGGGGGGGCGGGGGATAATTCACCCCTCCACTTT.

To note about this clonotype: At one boundary the junction diverges from the germline segment, which might be a read error. The chain has TRBV10-3 and TRBJ1-1, with D hard to call. This CDR3 comprises 14 residues. Germline CDR1 reads ENHRY; CDR2 reads SYGVKD. Written as DNA, the CDR3 is TGTGCCAGCAGTTATTGGTCCAAGAACACTGAAGCTTTCTTT. This encodes CASSYWSKNTEAFF.

This chain joins TRBV5-4 and TRBJ2-7, with 7 bases matching TRBD2. This CDR3 comprises 14 residues. Germline V gene lookup returns CDR1 SGHNT and CDR2 YYREEE (reference sequence). V lost 4 bases and J lost 5; bases outside the gene matches: 9. The CDR3 nucleotides read TGTGCCAGCAGCCAAGGGGAGGGCGGCGACGAGCAGTACTTC. It codes for CASSQGEGGDEQYF.

The V and J genes are TRBV11-2 and TRBJ2-5, with D tentatively TRBD2 (6 bases). The CDR3 has 14 amino acids. Looked up from germline, CDR1 is SGHAT and CDR2 is FQNNGV. V was pared by 2 bases and J by 4 bases, with 11 bases between. CDR3 DNA sequence: TGTGCCAGCAGCTTATGGCGGGGCGCAGAGACCCAGTACTTC. It translates to CASSLWRGAETQYF.

The genes are TRBV7-9 and TRBJ1-1; 8 positions agree with TRBD1. J lost 7 bases, V lost 5 bases, and 15 bases had no gene match. The V gene's germline CDR1 is SEHNR and CDR2 FQNEAQ (reference sequence). The CDR3 is 16 residues long. CDR3 sequence: CASSLGQGGGAFEAFF. CDR3 nucleotides: TGTGCCAGCAGCCTTGGACAGGGAGGGGGGGCCTTTGAAGCTTTCTTT. Based on the CDR3 plus reference TRBV7-9 and TRBJ1-1, the full variable domain is DTGVSQNPRHKITKRGQNVTFRCDPISEHNRLYWYRQTLGQGPEFLTYFQNEAQLEKSRLLSDRFSAERPKGSFSTLEIQRTEQGDSAMYLCASSLGQGGGAFEAFFGQGTRLTVV.

This clonotype appeared many times. J is TRBJ1-2 and V is TRBV12-3 or TRBV12-4; D possibly corresponds to TRBD1 (6 bases). V dropped 0 bases and J dropped 8 bases, with 10 bases sitting between them. The CDR3 extends over 13 amino acids. The CDR3 coding sequence is TGTGCCAGCAGTTTAGCAGGGGGAGGAGGCTACACCTTC. Protein: CASSLAGGGGYTF.

The chain couples TRBV20-1 to TRBJ1-4; D not certain. CDR3 length: 14 residues. Germline loops: CDR1 DFQATT, CDR2 SNEGSKA (reference sequence). Deletions cut 0 bases from V and 4 bases from J, with 9 bases between. Written as DNA, the CDR3 is TGCAGTGCTAGAGAATCTTATCATAATGAAAAACTGTTTTTT. Residues: CSARESYHNEKLFF.

At least ten counts were recorded for this clonotype. This sequence joins TRBV7-3 and TRBJ1-2, with D uncertain. V lost 5 bases and J 7 bases, leaving 14 bases between the germline ends. There are 13 residues in the CDR3. Germline-derived CDR1 and CDR2 are SGHTA and FQGTGA. The DNA for the CDR3 is TGTGCCAGCAGCCACGTTCAGGTTGCTGGCTACACCTTC. Amino acid sequence: CASSHVQVAGYTF.

This clonotype occurred a few times. The chain combines TRBV6-1 with TRBJ2-5; D is possibly TRBD2 (5 bases). In germline, CDR1 is MNHNS, CDR2 SASEGT. Trimming removed 1 base from V and 5 bases from J, with 14 bases in between. The CDR3 has 15 residues. The CDR3 DNA reads TGTGCCAGCAGTGAAGGACCGGGGTTGGGGGAGACCCAGTACTTC. Amino acids: CASSEGPGLGETQYF.

Turning to this clonotype: This sequence is one base from a far larger clone and is likely a read error. As DNA, the CDR3 is TGCGCCAGCAGCTTGACCGGGAATTCACCCTTCCACTTT. Translated: CASSLTGNSPFHF. The rearrangement joins TRBV5-1 to TRBJ1-6, with D uncertain. Germline values: CDR1 SGHRS, CDR2 YFSETQ. CDR3 size: 13 residues.

V and J are TRBV2 and TRBJ1-3; TRBD1 might be the D (5 bases). Germline CDR1 reads SNHLY; CDR2 reads FYNNEI. The CDR3 extends over 16 amino acids. V was trimmed by 2 bases and J by 0 bases, leaving 11 bases between them. CDR3 sequence reads: CASSERQGLSGNTIYF. As DNA, the CDR3 is TGTGCCAGCAGTGAAAGGCAGGGCCTCTCTGGAAACACCATATATTTT.

This clonotype appeared many times. J is TRBJ2-5 and V is TRBV7-2, with no clear D. The CDR3 sequence is 15 residues long. The germline V gene encodes CDR1 SGHTA and CDR2 FQGNSA. Between the trimmed V and J ends, which lost 5 bases and 3 bases, there was a span of 16 bases. CDR3 sequence reads: CASSAGWAGKETQYF. Written as DNA, the CDR3 is TGTGCCAGCAGCGCCGGTTGGGCAGGCAAAGAGACCCAGTACTTC.

J is TRBJ1-2 and V is TRBV9; 9 bases line up with TRBD1. V shed 6 bases and J 8 bases; nucleotides not matched to a gene: 11. This CDR3 comprises 14 residues. Germline V gene sequence: CDR1 SGDLS, CDR2 YYNGEE. DNA for the CDR3: TGTGCCAGCAAGAACCGGGACAGGGAACAAGGCTACACCTTC. Translated: CASKNRDREQGYTF.

This clonotype was counted many times. This chain links TRBV7-2 with TRBJ2-7; D ambiguous. Per the germline V gene, CDR1 is SGHTA and CDR2 is FQGNSA. The CDR3 length is 14 residues. V lost 5 bases and J lost 5, with 16 bases in between. The CDR3 nucleotides read TGTGCCAGCAGCCGTGGTGGTGGAACGAACGAGCAGTACTTC. It yields the protein CASSRGGGTNEQYF.

The rearrangement joins TRBV7-2 to TRBJ2-5; tentatively, D is TRBD1 (5 bases). Germline CDR1 is SGHTA and CDR2 is FQGNSA. CDR3 size: 15 residues. Trimming took 6 bases from V and 2 from J, leaving 16 bases between them. The CDR3 here is CASSLSRRGQETQYF. CDR3 DNA sequence: TGTGCCAGCAGTTTATCTCGAAGGGGACAAGAGACCCAGTACTTC.

V is TRBV7-2 and J is TRBJ2-2; D may be TRBD1 (6 bases). Germline CDR1 is SGHTA and CDR2 is FQGNSA. The CDR3 loop spans 15 amino acids. The V gene lost 1 base and the J gene lost 4 bases, with 10 bases spanning the gap. The CDR3 protein is CASSLGQGTTGELFF. The DNA for the CDR3 is TGTGCCAGCAGCTTAGGTCAGGGGACCACCGGGGAGCTGTTTTTT.

Comments on this clonotype: A much larger clone differs by one base, so this may be a read error. V and J are TRBV20-1 and TRBJ2-7; 9 positions agree with TRBD2. The CDR3 length is 14 residues. Per the germline V gene, CDR1 is DFQATT and CDR2 is SNEGSKA (reference sequence). CDR3 coding DNA: TGCAGTGCTAGACCTAGCGGGGACACCTACGAGCAGCACTTC. This encodes CSARPSGDTYEQHF.

The V and J genes are TRBV29-1 and TRBJ1-5; 8 bases align to TRBD1. Germline values: CDR1 SQVTM, CDR2 ANQGSEA. V shed 5 bases and J 0 bases; nucleotides not matched to a gene: 12. The CDR3 is made up of 17 amino acids. The CDR3 loop reads CSVNRGKDPYSNQPQHF. The CDR3 nucleotides are TGCAGCGTTAACAGGGGGAAAGATCCCTATAGCAATCAGCCCCAGCATTTT. The full variable domain, rest sourced from reference TRBV29-1 and TRBJ1-5, is SAVISQKPSRDICQRGTSLTIQCQVDSQVTMMFWYRQQPGQSLTLIATANQGSEATYESGFVIDKFPISRPNLTFSTLTVSNMSPEDSSIYLCSVNRGKDPYSNQPQHFGDGTRLSIL.